These 15 T cell receptor beta chains were sequenced from one sample in a study of cytomegalovirus exposure and HLA in healthy donors. The primer mix had 60 Vbeta and 13 Jbeta primers. TCRdb keeps only in-frame clones here, not all; method: immunoSEQ multiplex PCR. This table has 100,000 or so clones, roughly 73% appearing once. The specimen was PBMCs. The receptor set was obtained from a middle-aged man in good health and CMV-seronegative.

This clone has only a few counts. The chain has TRBV5-6 and TRBJ1-2; D remains ambiguous. V was trimmed by 5 bases and J by 6 bases, leaving 14 bases between them. The CDR3 extends over 13 amino acids. Germline V lookup: CDR1 SGHDT, CDR2 YYEEEE. This CDR3 is CASRRGPDHGYTF. The CDR3 coding sequence is TGTGCCAGCAGAAGAGGTCCAGATCATGGCTACACCTTC.

V and J are TRBV7-9 and TRBJ2-7; 10 nucleotides match TRBD1. Germline CDR1 and CDR2: SEHNR and FQNEAQ (reference sequence). Trimming removed 1 base from V and 4 bases from J; junction bases left unmatched: 4. The CDR3 length is 15 residues. CDR3 nucleotides: TGTGCCAGCAGCTTAGTGGGACAGGGGATGTACGAGCAGTACTTC. Its protein is CASSLVGQGMYEQYF. Drawing the rest from reference TRBV7-9 and TRBJ2-7, the complete variable domain is DTGVSQNPRHKITKRGQNVTFRCDPISEHNRLYWYRQTLGQGPEFLTYFQNEAQLEKSRLLSDRFSAERPKGSFSTLEIQRTEQGDSAMYLCASSLVGQGMYEQYFGPGTRLTVT.

The J gene is TRBJ1-1, the V gene TRBV7-9; 9 positions match TRBD1. V dropped 11 bases and J dropped 4; count of bases not matched to a gene: 8. Germline CDR1 is SEHNR and CDR2 is FQNEAQ (reference sequence). The CDR3 sequence is 13 residues long. The CDR3 loop reads CAGGQGISTEAFF. The CDR3, as DNA: TGTGCCGGAGGACAGGGGATAAGCACTGAAGCTTTCTTT.

V is TRBV13 and J is TRBJ2-5; 8 positions agree with TRBD1. Germline trimming cut 5 bases from V and 5 bases from J; bases unmatched to any gene: 13. CDR1 PRHDT and CDR2 FYEKMQ come from the germline V gene (reference sequence). The CDR3 contains 16 residues. The CDR3: CASSARPTGERETQYF. As DNA, the CDR3 is TGTGCCAGCAGCGCAAGACCGACAGGGGAGAGGGAGACCCAGTACTTC.

The CDR3 loop reads CASSQEGGSGNTIYF. In DNA, the CDR3 is TGCGCCAGCAGCCAAGAGGGGGGCTCTGGAAACACCATATATTTT. The chain is built from TRBV4-1 and TRBJ1-3; D possibly corresponds to TRBD1 (5 bases). Germline V gives CDR1 MGHRA, CDR2 YSYEKL. Deletions cut 0 bases from V and 0 bases from J, with 6 bases between. This CDR3 contains 15 residues.

The chain carries TRBV6-6 and TRBJ2-7, with TRBD1 matching over 7 bases. The CDR3 contains 15 residues. Germline CDR1 MNHNY, CDR2 SVGAGI (reference sequence). The V gene end was trimmed by 0 bases and the J gene end by 4 bases; junction bases not matched to a gene: 6. The CDR3 nucleotides are TGTGCCAGCAGTTACTCGAAGGGGGCCGGGTACGAGCAGTACTTC. Its translation is CASSYSKGAGYEQYF.

V is TRBV5-5 and J is TRBJ2-7; D remains unclear. Germline CDR1 reads SGHKS; CDR2 reads YYEKEE (reference sequence). V gave up 0 bases and J gave up 2 bases, with 12 bases separating them. This CDR3 has 15 amino acids. CDR3: CASSLGQAFAYEQYF. DNA for the CDR3: TGTGCCAGCAGCTTGGGGCAGGCTTTTGCCTACGAGCAGTACTTC.

The V call is TRBV6-1, the J call TRBJ2-3; the match to TRBD1 covers 9 bases. Unmatched junction bases numbered 9, after V lost 3 bases and J lost 5 bases. CDR3 length equals 16 residues. Germline lookup yields CDR1 MNHNS and CDR2 SASEGT. The CDR3 spells CASSDPGQGRKDTQYF. The CDR3 DNA reads as TGTGCCAGCAGTGACCCCGGACAGGGGCGGAAAGATACGCAGTATTTT.

The chain links TRBV14 to TRBJ2-1; D is possibly TRBD2 (5 bases). The CDR3 covers 16 residues. The germline V gene encodes CDR1 SGHDN and CDR2 FVKESK. The V gene lost 4 bases and the J gene lost 1 base, with 14 bases spanning the gap. CDR3: CASSPQSGPSYNEQFF. The CDR3 DNA is TGTGCCAGCAGCCCCCAAAGCGGACCATCCTACAATGAGCAGTTCTTC.

The V call is TRBV7-6, the J call TRBJ2-6; D perhaps matches TRBD2 (5 bases). Looked up from germline, CDR1 is SGHVS and CDR2 is FNYEAQ. The V gene lost 4 bases and the J gene lost 4 bases, with 23 bases spanning the gap. The CDR3 has 19 amino acids. The CDR3 nucleotides read TGTGCCAGCAGCTCGGGGATTGGGATCCGTAGATCAGGGGCCAACGTCCTGACTTTC. Protein sequence: CASSSGIGIRRSGANVLTF.

This chain connects TRBV10-2 to TRBJ2-7; TRBD1 aligns across 8 bases. Germline V gene sequence: CDR1 WSHSY, CDR2 SAAADI. The CDR3 runs 18 residues. V gave up 6 bases and J gave up 1 base; unmatched junction bases: 17. This CDR3 reads CASRTQPQGVRTSYEQYF. CDR3 sequence (DNA): TGCGCCAGCAGGACCCAACCACAGGGGGTTCGGACTTCCTACGAGCAGTACTTC.

DNA for the CDR3: TGTGCCAGCTCACCGCCGGGACTAGACCCCGCTGATACGCAGTATTTT. Its protein product is CASSPPGLDPADTQYF. This sequence joins TRBV18 and TRBJ2-3; 8 bases are a match to TRBD2. The V gene's germline CDR1 is KGHSH and CDR2 LQKENI. V shed 3 bases and J 6 bases; nucleotides not matched to a gene: 11. The CDR3 is made up of 16 amino acids.

J is TRBJ2-4 and V is TRBV7-9, with 11 bases that match TRBD2. With 2 bases clipped from V and 3 bases from J, the junction kept 0 bases outside the gene matches. CDR3 length equals 15 residues. Germline CDR1 is SEHNR and CDR2 is FQNEAQ (reference sequence). In DNA, the CDR3 is TGTGCCAGCAGCTTAACTAGCGGGGGCAAAAACATTCAGTACTTC. Amino acids: CASSLTSGGKNIQYF. The whole variable domain, filled in from reference TRBV7-9 and TRBJ2-4, reads DTGVSQNPRHKITKRGQNVTFRCDPISEHNRLYWYRQTLGQGPEFLTYFQNEAQLEKSRLLSDRFSAERPKGSFSTLEIQRTEQGDSAMYLCASSLTSGGKNIQYFGAGTRLSVL.

The V and J genes are TRBV18 and TRBJ1-6; 9 bases line up with TRBD1. CDR3 length: 16 residues. Germline V gene sequence: CDR1 KGHSH, CDR2 LQKENI. Germline trimming cut 1 base from V and 10 bases from J; bases unmatched to any gene: 8. The CDR3 nucleotides are TGTGCCAGCTCACCACAAAGACAGGGGGTAGAGTCACCCCTCCACTTT. Translating it yields CASSPQRQGVESPLHF.

The chain recombines TRBV5-4 with TRBJ1-1; TRBD1 aligns across 7 bases. Germline V gives CDR1 SGHNT, CDR2 YYREEE (reference sequence). Losses at the gene ends were 4 bases for V and 1 base for J; bases not matched to a gene: 10. The CDR3 loop spans 16 amino acids. Written as DNA, the CDR3 is TGTGCCAGCAGCCGACGACAGGGAAGTGGGAACACTGAAGCTTTCTTT. Protein: CASSRRQGSGNTEAFF.